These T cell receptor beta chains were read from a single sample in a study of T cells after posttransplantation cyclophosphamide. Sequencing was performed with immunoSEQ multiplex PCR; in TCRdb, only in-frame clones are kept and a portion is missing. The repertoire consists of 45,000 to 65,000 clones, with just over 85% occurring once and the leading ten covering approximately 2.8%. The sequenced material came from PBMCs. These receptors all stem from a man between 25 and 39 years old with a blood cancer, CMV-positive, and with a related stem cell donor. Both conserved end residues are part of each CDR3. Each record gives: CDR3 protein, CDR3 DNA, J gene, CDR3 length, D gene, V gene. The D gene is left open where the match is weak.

CDR3aa: CASSWRVNTGELFF; CDR3nt: TGCGCCAGCAGCTGGCGGGTGAACACCGGGGAGCTGTTTTTT; j_gene: TRBJ2-2; len: 14; d_gene: .; v_gene: TRBV5-1
CDR3aa: CASSAPARGTDTQYF; CDR3nt: TGTGCCAGCAGTGCCCCCGCGCGGGGCACAGATACGCAGTATTTT; j_gene: TRBJ2-3; len: 15; d_gene: .; v_gene: TRBV28
CDR3aa: CASSPTGRGLGDNQPQHF; CDR3nt: TGTGCCAGCTCACCTACAGGTCGGGGACTTGGTGACAATCAGCCCCAGCATTTT; j_gene: TRBJ1-5; len: 18; d_gene: .; v_gene: TRBV18
CDR3aa: CASSPSLTGGNGYTF; CDR3nt: TGTGCCAGCAGTCCCTCCCTGACAGGGGGCAATGGCTACACCTTC; j_gene: TRBJ1-2; len: 15; d_gene: TRBD1; v_gene: TRBV27
CDR3aa: CASSLYPIDRFNTEAFF; CDR3nt: TGTGCCAGCAGTTTATACCCAATCGACAGATTTAACACTGAAGCTTTCTTT; j_gene: TRBJ1-1; len: 17; d_gene: .; v_gene: TRBV27
CDR3aa: CASGQGGGTDTQYF; CDR3nt: TGTGCTAGTGGTCAGGGTGGGGGCACAGATACGCAGTATTTT; j_gene: TRBJ2-3; len: 14; d_gene: .; v_gene: TRBV12-5
CDR3aa: CASSLAGDSYEQYF; CDR3nt: TGTGCCAGCAGCTTGGCAGGGGACTCCTACGAGCAGTACTTC; j_gene: TRBJ2-7; len: 14; d_gene: .; v_gene: TRBV7-3
CDR3aa: CASSLASSSFYEQYF; CDR3nt: TGTGCCAGCAGCTTAGCTAGCTCTAGCTTCTACGAGCAGTACTTC; j_gene: TRBJ2-7; len: 15; d_gene: .; v_gene: TRBV11-1
CDR3aa: CARKWLAGYYNEQFF; CDR3nt: TGTGCCAGAAAATGGCTAGCGGGATACTACAATGAGCAGTTCTTC; j_gene: TRBJ2-1; len: 15; d_gene: TRBD2; v_gene: TRBV5-3
CDR3aa: CASRSGNLNSYEQYF; CDR3nt: TGTGCCAGCAGGAGCGGGAACCTAAACTCCTACGAGCAGTACTTC; j_gene: TRBJ2-7; len: 15; d_gene: TRBD2; v_gene: TRBV5-5